This TCR beta chain derives from a study of T cell repertoires in ileal Crohn's disease. On the study more broadly: At postoperative colonoscopy, neoterminal ileum biopsies were taken as M6.

The CDR3 sequence is 13 residues long. V was clipped by 5 bases and J by 9 bases; unmatched bases: 4. Germline-derived CDR1 and CDR2 are MNHEY and SMNVEV (reference sequence). The time point was: neoterminal ileum biopsy at postoperative endoscopy, about 6 months after surgery. Assay used: immunoSEQ multiplex PCR; TCRdb lists only in-frame clones, some missing. Of about 62,000 clones detected, around nine tenths appear once; the ten largest clones hold roughly 1.9%. The TCR comes from an adult with Crohn's disease. Material: ileal tissue. The rearrangement links TRBV27 to TRBJ1-6; 7 bases fit TRBD1. The CDR3 DNA reads TGTGCCAGCAGTCCGGACAGGTTTTCACCCCTCCACTTT. It specifies CASSPDRFSPLHF.